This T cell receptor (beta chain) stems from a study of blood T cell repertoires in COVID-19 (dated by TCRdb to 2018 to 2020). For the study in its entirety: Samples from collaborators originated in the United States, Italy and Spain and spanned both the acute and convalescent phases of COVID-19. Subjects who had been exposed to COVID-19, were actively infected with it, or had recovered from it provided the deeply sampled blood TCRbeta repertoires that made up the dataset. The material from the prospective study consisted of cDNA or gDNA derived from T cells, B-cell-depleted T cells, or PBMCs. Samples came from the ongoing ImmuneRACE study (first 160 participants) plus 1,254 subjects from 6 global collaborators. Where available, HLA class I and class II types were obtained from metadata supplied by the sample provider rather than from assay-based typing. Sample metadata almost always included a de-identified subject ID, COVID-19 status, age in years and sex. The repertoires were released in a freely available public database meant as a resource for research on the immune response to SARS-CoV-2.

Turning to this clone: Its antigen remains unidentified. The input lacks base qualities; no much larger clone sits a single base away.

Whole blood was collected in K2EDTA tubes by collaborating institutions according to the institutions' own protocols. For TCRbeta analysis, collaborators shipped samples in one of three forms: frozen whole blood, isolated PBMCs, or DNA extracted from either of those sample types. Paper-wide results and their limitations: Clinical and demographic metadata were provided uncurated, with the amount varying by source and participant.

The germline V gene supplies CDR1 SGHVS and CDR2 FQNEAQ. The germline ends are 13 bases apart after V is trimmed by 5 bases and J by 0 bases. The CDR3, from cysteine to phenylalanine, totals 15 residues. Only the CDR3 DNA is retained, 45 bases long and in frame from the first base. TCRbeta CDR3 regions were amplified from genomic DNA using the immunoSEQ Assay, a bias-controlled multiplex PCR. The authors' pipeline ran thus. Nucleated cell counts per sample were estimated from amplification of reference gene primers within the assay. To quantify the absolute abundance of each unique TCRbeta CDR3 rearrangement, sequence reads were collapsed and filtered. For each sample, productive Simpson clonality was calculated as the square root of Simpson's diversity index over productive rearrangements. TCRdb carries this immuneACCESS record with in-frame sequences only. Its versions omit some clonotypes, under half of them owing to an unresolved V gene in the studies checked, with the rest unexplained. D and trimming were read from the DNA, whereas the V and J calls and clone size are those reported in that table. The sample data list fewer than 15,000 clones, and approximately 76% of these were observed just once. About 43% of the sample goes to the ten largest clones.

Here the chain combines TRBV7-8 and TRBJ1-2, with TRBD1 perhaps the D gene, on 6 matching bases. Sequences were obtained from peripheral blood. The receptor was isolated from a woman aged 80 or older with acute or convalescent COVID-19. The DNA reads TGTGCCAGCAGCCGAACAGGGAGTCCTAACTATGGCTACACCTTC. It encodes CASSRTGSPNYGYTF.